The 28 T cell receptor beta chains below come from one sample, sequenced in a study of human T cells and chemical hapten exposure. TCRdb reprocessed the RACE reads via MiXCR and lists one record per CDR3 protein. The sample has 240,000 or so distinct CDR3 sequences, about 9% seen once. Time point in this sample: pre-sensitization, week 0. Treatment in this sample: therapeutic diphenylcyclopropenone sensitization with weekly scalp DPC. The sequences come from whole blood, collected in connection with sensitization to the hapten diphenylcyclopropenone (DPC). These receptors all come from a woman between 40 and 55 years old with alopecia areata. Some clones in this sample may be carry-over from other donors' samples.

This clonotype was detected only a few times. The chain carries TRBV7-2 and TRBJ2-1; 7 bases are shared with TRBD1. The J segment lost 9 bases and the V segment lost 5 bases, leaving 10 bases of the junction unmatched. Germline loops: CDR1 SGHTA, CDR2 FQGNSA. CDR3 length: 14 amino acids. The DNA of the CDR3 is TGTGCCAGCAGCCCCCCCGTTAAGGGGGCTGAGCAGTTCTTC. Protein product: CASSPPVKGAEQFF.

The table lists this clonotype with a few counts. The V and J genes are TRBV3-1 and TRBJ2-2, with 10 positions matching TRBD2. The CDR3 is made up of 16 amino acids. J lost 6 bases, V lost 0 bases, and 4 bases had no gene match. Germline V gene lookup returns CDR1 LGHDT and CDR2 YNNKEL (reference sequence). CDR3 in amino acids: CASSQDSLAGAGELFF. The CDR3 DNA sequence: TGTGCCAGCAGCCAAGATTCCCTAGCGGGAGCCGGGGAGCTGTTTTTT.

The CDR3, as DNA: TGCAGTGCTACCCAGGGGCTCCCCTTTGCTCAGCCCCAGCATTTT. This sequence encodes CSATQGLPFAQPQHF. The V gene is TRBV20-1, the J gene TRBJ1-5; D possibly corresponds to TRBD1 (6 bases). Per the germline V gene, CDR1 is DFQATT and CDR2 is SNEGSKA (reference sequence). The CDR3 is made up of 15 amino acids. Trimming stripped 4 bases from V and 6 bases from J, with 19 bases between.

The chain links TRBV4-2 to TRBJ2-6, with D perhaps matching TRBD1 (6 bases). CDR1 and CDR2 from the germline V gene are LGHNA and YNFKEQ. The CDR3 totals 17 residues. V was trimmed by 1 base and J by 2 bases, leaving 12 bases between them. The DNA of the CDR3 is TGTGCCAGCAGCCAAGCCCCACAGGGAGCTGGGGCCAACGTCCTGACTTTC. Translated, it gives CASSQAPQGAGANVLTF.

This clonotype was seen only a few times. The chain is built from TRBV28 and TRBJ2-7; D ambiguous. The V and J ends lost 4 bases and 6 bases respectively, with 7 bases between them. This CDR3 has 11 residues. Germline V CDR1 and CDR2: MDHEN, SYDVKM. DNA of the CDR3: TGTGCCAGCAGTTGGGTCTCCGAGCAGTACTTC. Translating gives CASSWVSEQYF.

The rearrangement links TRBV7-6 to TRBJ2-1; 14 nucleotides line up with TRBD2. This CDR3 contains 15 residues. Per germline, CDR1 SGHVS and CDR2 FNYEAQ. J was trimmed by 6 bases and V by 5 bases; bases with no gene match: 3. The CDR3 reads CASSRTSGRRNEQFF. CDR3 nucleotides: TGTGCCAGCAGCCGGACTAGCGGGAGGCGCAATGAGCAGTTCTTC. The variable domain in full, completed from reference TRBV7-6 and TRBJ2-1, reads GAGVSQSPRYKVTKRGQDVALRCDPISGHVSLYWYRQALGQGPEFLTYFNYEAQQDKSGLPNDRFSAERPEGSISTLTIQRTEQRDSAMYRCASSRTSGRRNEQFFGPGTRLTVL.

CDR3 sequence reads: CSVNKGVLTEAFF. The CDR3 bases are TGCAGTGTTAATAAGGGGGTTTTGACTGAAGCTTTCTTT. This rearrangement joins TRBV20-1 to TRBJ1-1; D is perhaps TRBD1 (6 bases). There are 13 residues in the CDR3. Per the germline V gene, CDR1 is DFQATT and CDR2 is SNEGSKA (reference sequence). Trimming pared 7 bases from V and 5 bases from J, leaving 17 bases between.

The gene calls are TRBV18 and TRBJ2-2; the D call may be TRBD1 or TRBD2 (5 bases each). The CDR3 is 16 amino acids. Per germline, CDR1 KGHSH and CDR2 LQKENI. Trimming removed 5 bases at V and 5 bases at J, with 18 bases between. CDR3 DNA: TGTGCCAGCTCAGCAAACCCGGGACCGATGACCGGGGAGCTGTTTTTT. Translating it yields CASSANPGPMTGELFF.

The gene calls are TRBV7-9 and TRBJ2-3; 11 bases fit TRBD2. V gave up 5 bases and J gave up 6 bases; unmatched junction bases: 10. The germline V gene encodes CDR1 SEHNR and CDR2 FQNEAQ (reference sequence). The CDR3 loop spans 16 amino acids. CDR3 sequence: CASSRALAGGLDTQYF. The CDR3 DNA reads as TGTGCCAGCAGCCGTGCCTTAGCGGGAGGGCTGGATACGCAGTATTTT. Variable domain in full (rest from reference TRBV7-9 and TRBJ2-3): DTGVSQNPRHKITKRGQNVTFRCDPISEHNRLYWYRQTLGQGPEFLTYFQNEAQLEKSRLLSDRFSAERPKGSFSTLEIQRTEQGDSAMYLCASSRALAGGLDTQYFGPGTRLTVL.

This clonotype was counted between two and nine times. The CDR3 sequence is CSVELAAKNIQYF. The CDR3 DNA reads as TGCAGCGTTGAATTGGCGGCCAAAAACATTCAGTACTTC. The chain uses TRBV29-1 and TRBJ2-4; D gene uncertain. CDR1 SQVTM and CDR2 ANQGSEA come from the germline V gene. The CDR3 totals 13 residues. The V gene lost 2 bases and the J gene lost 1 base, with 6 bases spanning the gap.

The V gene is TRBV6-5, the J gene TRBJ2-5; D is unresolved. V was trimmed by 6 bases and J by 9 bases, leaving 14 bases between them. The length of the CDR3 is 12 residues. CDR1 is MNHEY and CDR2 is SVGAGI in the germline V gene. In DNA form, the CDR3 reads TGTGCCAGCAGCACTAATAGCTGGGCCCAGTACTTC. This encodes CASSTNSWAQYF.

This CDR3 is CASSLGGLATQETQYF. The CDR3 region has the DNA TGCGCCAGCAGCTTGGGGGGACTAGCGACCCAAGAGACCCAGTACTTC. The chain couples TRBV5-1 to TRBJ2-5, with 10 bases fitting TRBD2. The trim removed 0 bases at V and 1 base at J, leaving 3 bases unmatched. Germline V gene lookup returns CDR1 SGHRS and CDR2 YFSETQ. The CDR3 covers 16 residues.

The chain joins TRBV29-1 to TRBJ2-1; 10 bases map to TRBD2. V was pared by 4 bases and J by 7 bases, with 4 bases of the junction left unmatched. Germline values: CDR1 SQVTM, CDR2 ANQGSEA. This CDR3 has 13 residues. The CDR3 sequence is CSVVLAGENEQFF. CDR3 bases: TGCAGCGTTGTTCTAGCGGGAGAAAATGAGCAGTTCTTC.

Here the CDR3 DNA reads TGTGCCACCCTCTCGACTAGCGGGAGTACAGATACGCAGTATTTT. Translating it yields CATLSTSGSTDTQYF. V gene TRBV10-3 combines with J gene TRBJ2-3; 12 bases are a match to TRBD2. This CDR3 is built from 15 residues. V lost 10 bases to trimming and J lost 3 bases; unmatched junction nucleotides: 8. CDR1 and CDR2 from the germline V gene are ENHRY and SYGVKD.

The V and J genes are TRBV7-9 and TRBJ1-2; 8 bases are a match to TRBD1. This CDR3 comprises 15 residues. Looked up from germline, CDR1 is SEHNR and CDR2 is FQNEAQ (reference sequence). With V trimmed by 5 bases and J by 4 bases, 9 bases remained unmatched. The CDR3 loop is CASSPGQGRSYGYTF. The CDR3 DNA follows: TGTGCCAGCAGCCCCGGACAGGGTAGGAGCTATGGCTACACCTTC.

In the case of this clonotype: The junction shows a germline mismatch at one end, possibly a read error. V is TRBV29-1 and J is TRBJ2-1; no firm D call. Germline V gene data show CDR1 as SQVTM and CDR2 as ANQGSEA. CDR3 length: 10 residues. The CDR3 reads CSVEDSQREF. The CDR3 DNA sequence: TGCAGCGTTGAAGACTCACAAAGGGAATTC.

This clonotype has a handful of counts. The genes are TRBV7-8 and TRBJ2-5; the D gene could be TRBD1 or TRBD2 (5 bases each). With 0 bases removed from V and 5 bases from J, the gap between germline ends came to 13 bases. Per germline, CDR1 SGHVS and CDR2 FQNEAQ. The CDR3 is made up of 15 amino acids. CDR3 sequence: CASSLALGRGETQYF. As DNA, the CDR3 is TGTGCCAGCAGCTTAGCGCTGGGACGAGGGGAGACCCAGTACTTC.

The V and J genes are TRBV12-3 or TRBV12-4 and TRBJ1-2; D ambiguous. With 4 bases removed from V and 6 bases from J, the gap between germline ends came to 12 bases. This CDR3 contains 13 residues. CDR3 nucleotide sequence: TGTGCCAGCAGTTCGTCCCCGGGAAATGGCTACACCTTC. As protein: CASSSSPGNGYTF.

The CDR3: CASSLLLGQNYEQYF. CDR3 DNA sequence: TGTGCCAGCAGTTTATTGCTGGGACAGAATTACGAGCAGTACTTC. The chain joins TRBV27 to TRBJ2-7; 7 nucleotides line up with TRBD1. V lost 1 base to trimming and J lost 4 bases; unmatched junction nucleotides: 7. This CDR3 has 15 residues. Germline CDR1 reads MNHEY; CDR2 reads SMNVEV (reference sequence).

This clonotype appeared many times. Here the CDR3 DNA reads TGCAGCGGGGGGGACAGACGCTATGGCTACACCTTC. It translates to CSGGDRRYGYTF. The chain is built from TRBV29-1 and TRBJ1-2, with TRBD1 matching 7 bases. Germline V gives CDR1 SQVTM, CDR2 ANQGSEA. The CDR3 extends over 12 amino acids. V trimming: 7 bases; J trimming: 4 bases; junction bases outside the gene matches: 6.

This clonotype was recorded many times. The J gene is TRBJ2-7, the V gene TRBV28; weak D call: TRBD2 (5 bases). There are 13 residues in the CDR3. V lost 7 bases and J 2 bases, leaving 12 bases between the germline ends. Germline V lookup: CDR1 MDHEN, CDR2 SYDVKM. The DNA for the CDR3 is TGTGCCAGCACCCCGGGAACCCCCTACGAGCAGTACTTC. Protein product: CASTPGTPYEQYF.

The chain uses TRBV7-2 and TRBJ2-7; TRBD2 agrees at 11 bases. Germline values: CDR1 SGHTA, CDR2 FQGNSA. CDR3 length: 14 residues. V shed 4 bases and J 6 bases; nucleotides not matched to a gene: 5. The CDR3 coding sequence is TGTGCCAGCAGCTCGCGACTAGCGGGATCCGAGCAGTACTTC. Translating gives CASSSRLAGSEQYF.

This clonotype was recorded a few times. This sequence joins TRBV28 and TRBJ2-3, with D possibly being TRBD1 (6 bases). Germline V gene lookup returns CDR1 MDHEN and CDR2 SYDVKM. This CDR3 spans 18 amino acids. V lost 6 bases to trimming and J lost 0 bases, with 22 bases between them. In DNA, the CDR3 is TGTGCCAGCAGACCGTATAGGACAGTAGACGTTAGCACAGATACGCAGTATTTT. This translates into CASRPYRTVDVSTDTQYF.

This clonotype was counted at least ten times. The V gene is TRBV24-1, the J gene TRBJ2-1; weak D call: TRBD2 (5 bases). This CDR3 has 16 amino acids. V was clipped by 2 bases and J by 6 bases, with 16 bases between them. Germline values: CDR1 KGHDR, CDR2 SFDVKD. CDR3 bases: TGTGCCACCAGTGATTCGGACTCGGTCTCCATCAATGAGCAGTTCTTC. Amino acids: CATSDSDSVSINEQFF.

In its sample, this clonotype was seen a few times. This chain uses TRBV27 with TRBJ1-1; D gene ambiguous. Germline-derived CDR1 and CDR2 are MNHEY and SMNVEV (reference sequence). The CDR3 is 14 residues long. V was cut by 0 bases and J by 1 base, with 6 bases left in between. DNA of the CDR3: TGTGCCAGCAGTTTATCGCTCGAGAACACTGAAGCTTTCTTT. Translated, it gives CASSLSLENTEAFF.

J is TRBJ1-5 and V is TRBV12-3 or TRBV12-4; a possible D gene is TRBD1 (5 bases). The CDR3 totals 14 residues. V was pared by 2 bases and J by 1 base, with 6 bases between. The CDR3 protein is CASSLQGSNQPQHF. The CDR3 coding sequence is TGTGCCAGCAGTTTACAGGGAAGCAATCAGCCCCAGCATTTT.

The chain employs TRBV5-1 and TRBJ2-3; 7 bases match TRBD1. Trimming cost V 2 bases and J 14 bases; bases outside gene matches: 14. CDR1 is SGHRS and CDR2 is YFSETQ in the germline V gene. The length of the CDR3 is 14 residues. CDR3 sequence reads: CASSLGDSDTPPYF. The CDR3 coding sequence is TGCGCCAGCAGCTTAGGGGACAGCGACACACCCCCGTATTTT. The complete variable domain, with remaining parts taken from reference TRBV5-1 and TRBJ2-3, reads KAGVTQTPRYLIKTRGQQVTLSCSPISGHRSVSWYQQTPGQGLQFLFEYFSETQRNKGNFPGRFSGRQFSNSRSEMNVSTLELGDSALYLCASSLGDSDTPPYFGPGTRLTVL.

This clonotype was observed a few times. V gene TRBV6-2 or TRBV6-3 combines with J gene TRBJ2-5, with D perhaps assigned TRBD1 or TRBD2 (5 bases each). The CDR3 covers 18 residues. Germline CDR1 reads MNHEY; CDR2 reads SVGEGT. Deletions cut 2 bases from V and 4 bases from J, with 23 bases between. The CDR3 loop is CASSYPLRGRTGPETQYF. The DNA of the CDR3 is TGTGCCAGCAGTTACCCTCTCCGGGGACGGACGGGGCCAGAGACCCAGTACTTC.